This T cell receptor beta chain is from a study of OX40 agonist ivuxolimab in advanced cancers. The germline V and J ends were trimmed by 10 bases and 7 bases, with 20 bases remaining between them. There are 13 residues in the CDR3. Looked up from germline, CDR1 is MNHEY and CDR2 is SVGAGI. Sequenced by immunoSEQ multiplex PCR; TCRdb stores in-frame clones only, minus some. The sample records more than 85,000 clones, 90% being singletons. This receptor was taken from an adult with an advanced solid tumor such as melanoma, head and neck, liver or kidney cancer. The material was CD4+ or CD8+ T cells sorted from blood, obtained in a trial of the OX40 agonist ivuxolimab. This chain links TRBV6-5 with TRBJ2-7; a weak D match, TRBD1 (6 bases). CDR3 amino acids: CATKDRLLGEQYF. As DNA, the CDR3 is TGTGCCACCAAAGACAGGCTTCTGGGAGAGCAGTACTTC.